Detailed here is one T cell receptor beta chain. The assay was immunoSEQ multiplex PCR, and TCRdb's table has in-frame clones only and misses some. This table has 8,000 to 9,000 clones, 85% to 90% appearing once. The entry originates in a study of chemoradiotherapy in HPV16-positive cancers. The overall study: Functional T-cell assays on a couple of HPV16-positive patients' cells defined candidate HPV-specific clones and common TCR motifs.

Germline values: CDR1 MNHNS, CDR2 SASEGT. The CDR3 totals 14 residues. The J segment lost 5 bases and the V segment lost 0 bases, leaving 3 bases of the junction unmatched. This chain joins TRBV6-1 and TRBJ2-5; 7 bases match TRBD2. The input for sequencing was blood, taken from a patient who underwent chemoradiotherapy. The TCR sequence derives from a human donor with HPV-associated anogenital cancer. The CDR3 nucleotides are TGTGCCAGCAGTGAAGCATCACTAGCGGAGACCCAGTACTTC. Translating gives CASSEASLAETQYF.